At least ten counts were recorded for the clone carrying this T cell receptor beta chain. The data were taken from a study of T cells in Graves' hyperthyroidism and ophthalmopathy. RNA transcripts provided the source from which TCR beta CDR3 regions were amplified. Carried out on the TCR CDR3, a first-round RT-PCR used the HTBI primer set. TCRdb processed the multiplex PCR reads anew with MiXCR; each CDR3 protein has one entry. This sample carries about 840,000 distinct CDR3 sequences, roughly 40% of them seen once, and the ten largest clones take 8.9%. The germline V and J ends were trimmed by 5 bases and 2 bases, with 9 bases remaining between them. The CDR3 runs to 13 residues.

The TCR originated in a man younger than 30 with Graves' hyperthyroidism. The J gene is TRBJ2-5, the V gene TRBV12-3 or TRBV12-4; tentative D call: TRBD1 (5 bases). Specimen: blood. CDR3 amino acids: CASSRQLQETQYF. The CDR3 nucleotides are TGTGCCAGCAGTCGACAGCTACAAGAGACCCAGTACTTC.